A selection of T cell receptor beta chains follows, all from one sample in a study of T-cell reconstitution after alpha-beta-depleted transplantation in children. One entry per CDR3 protein, called by TCRdb with MiXCR from the PCR reads. The sample includes approximately 230,000 distinct CDR3 sequences, roughly 26% of them seen just once. Sequenced material: PBMCs, taken before TCRalphabeta/CD19-depleted stem cell transplant. These receptors came from a girl aged 2-10 years with Fanconi anemia, due to receive a stem cell transplant. CDR3s include the opening cysteine and the closing phenylalanine or tryptophan. The D gene is left open where the match is weak. Not all rows give a size; the values are once, few, many and, for expanded clones, a class.

V gene,D gene,clone size,CDR3 length,J gene,CDR3 protein,CDR3 DNA
TRBV11-2,.,many,18,TRBJ2-6,CASSLVPIVSAGANVLTF,TGTGCCAGCAGCTTAGTCCCCATTGTTAGTGCTGGGGCCAACGTCCTGACTTTC
TRBV29-1,.,.,15,TRBJ2-1,CSVLGDPAFYNEQFF,TGCAGCGTTTTGGGGGACCCGGCGTTTTACAATGAGCAGTTCTTC
TRBV20-1,TRBD1,few,13,TRBJ2-5,CSARVRGRETQYF,TGCAGTGCTAGAGTTAGGGGGCGCGAGACCCAGTACTTC
TRBV5-1,TRBD1,.,14,TRBJ1-2,CASTFGQGARGYTF,TGCGCCAGCACCTTTGGCCAGGGGGCCCGCGGCTACACCTTC
TRBV20-1,TRBD1,.,13,TRBJ1-4,CSANDRGGEKLFF,TGCAGTGCCAACGACAGGGGCGGTGAAAAACTGTTTTTT
TRBV6-5,TRBD1,many,13,TRBJ1-5,CASSSRTGFDQHF,TGTGCCAGCAGCTCGAGGACAGGGTTTGACCAGCATTTT
TRBV7-2,.,.,14,TRBJ2-7,CASSLHLTRGEQYF,TGTGCCAGCAGCTTACACCTAACACGAGGCGAGCAGTACTTC
TRBV20-1,.,few,12,TRBJ2-7,CSAIGPAYEQYF,TGCAGTGCAATAGGGCCAGCTTACGAGCAGTACTTC
TRBV29-1,TRBD1,few,12,TRBJ2-5,CSVTTGLETQYF,TGCAGCGTTACGACAGGGTTAGAGACCCAGTACTTC
TRBV29-1,TRBD2,.,11,TRBJ2-1,CSVPGTSSGVF,TGCAGCGTTCCCGGGACTAGCTCGGGGGTCTTC
TRBV5-4,.,once,14,TRBJ1-4,CASSLAGRAPKLFF,TGTGCCAGCAGCTTGGCCGGTAGGGCGCCAAAACTGTTTTTT
TRBV18,TRBD2,.,15,TRBJ2-7,CASSPREAGSYEQYF,TGTGCCAGCTCTCCCCGGGAGGCGGGGTCCTACGAGCAGTACTTC
TRBV6-5,TRBD2,.,16,TRBJ2-3,CASSYTVLADTDTQYF,TGTGCCAGCAGTTACACCGTACTAGCGGACACAGATACGCAGTATTTT
TRBV2,.,.,13,TRBJ2-7,CASILRELGEQYF,TGTGCCAGCATCCTTCGGGAGTTGGGCGAGCAGTACTTC
TRBV5-5,.,.,16,TRBJ2-7,CASSLDASSYYYEQYF,TGTGCCAGCAGCTTGGACGCGTCCTCCTACTACTACGAGCAGTACTTC
TRBV5-1,.,.,17,TRBJ2-5,CASSLAGSYRTQETQYF,TGCGCCAGCAGCTTGGCCGGGTCGTACAGGACTCAAGAGACCCAGTACTTC
TRBV7-9,TRBD1,.,15,TRBJ2-7,CASSLGQGGWYEQYF,TGTGCCAGCAGCTTAGGACAGGGTGGGTGGTACGAGCAGTACTTC
TRBV5-1,.,many,13,TRBJ1-1,CASSFDLGAEAFF,TGCGCCAGCAGCTTCGACCTAGGGGCTGAAGCTTTCTTT
TRBV20-1,TRBD1,.,14,TRBJ2-7,CSVSRTGSSYEQYF,TGCAGTGTATCCCGGACAGGGAGCTCCTACGAGCAGTACTTC
TRBV20-1,.,.,12,TRBJ1-1,CSAAGNPSEAFF,TGCAGTGCTGCTGGGAATCCCTCTGAAGCTTTCTTT
TRBV20-1,TRBD2,many,14,TRBJ2-1,CSARGTSGPNEQFF,TGCAGTGCTAGAGGGACTAGCGGTCCCAATGAGCAGTTCTTC
TRBV13,.,.,15,TRBJ2-1,CASSLEGGPLNEQFF,TGTGCCAGCAGCTTAGAGGGGGGGCCCCTCAATGAGCAGTTCTTC
TRBV20-1,.,.,17,TRBJ2-4,CSASAPYTRLAKNIQYF,TGCAGTGCTAGTGCGCCATACACCCGACTAGCCAAAAACATTCAGTACTTC
TRBV25-1,TRBD1,few,14,TRBJ1-2,CASSELGDRSGYTF,TGTGCCAGCAGTGAACTGGGGGACAGGTCGGGCTACACCTTC
TRBV7-2,TRBD2,many,15,TRBJ2-3,CASKQGGLAGDTQYF,TGTGCCAGCAAGCAGGGAGGGCTAGCGGGAGATACGCAGTATTTT
TRBV7-2,TRBD2,many,16,TRBJ2-3,CASSPGVAGGGDTQYF,TGTGCCAGCAGCCCCGGGGTAGCGGGAGGCGGAGATACGCAGTATTTT
TRBV21-1,.,.,14,TRBJ1-1,CASSNRIMNTEAFF,TGTGCCAGCAGCAACAGGATTATGAACACTGAAGCTTTCTTT
TRBV20-1,.,many,18,TRBJ2-2,CSARDKASLLRFTGELFF,TGCAGTGCTAGAGATAAGGCTAGCCTACTTAGGTTTACCGGGGAGCTGTTTTTT
TRBV29-1,.,many,13,TRBJ2-7,CSVWVEVAYEQYF,TGCAGCGTTTGGGTGGAGGTCGCCTACGAGCAGTACTTC
TRBV10-3,.,many,13,TRBJ1-6,CAISSGNNSPLHF,TGTGCCATCAGCTCAGGGAATAATTCACCCCTCCACTTT
TRBV20-1,TRBD2,many,14,TRBJ2-5,CSAVYLAGVETQYF,TGCAGTGCTGTCTACTTAGCGGGAGTGGAGACCCAGTACTTC
TRBV7-9,.,.,13,TRBJ2-4,CASSPPLGNIQYF,TGTGCCAGCAGCCCTCCACTGGGGAACATTCAGTACTTC
TRBV12-3/TRBV12-4,TRBD2,many,15,TRBJ2-2,CASSALAGPTGELFF,TGTGCCAGCAGTGCTCTAGCGGGACCAACCGGGGAGCTGTTTTTT
TRBV20-1,.,many,14,TRBJ2-2,CSARDIQNTGELFF,TGCAGTGCTAGAGATATTCAGAACACCGGGGAGCTGTTTTTT
TRBV20-1,.,.,14,TRBJ2-3,CSAPSTGPTDTQYF,TGCAGTGCTCCCTCTACAGGGCCCACAGATACGCAGTATTTT
TRBV28,.,.,14,TRBJ2-7,CASSSLPEKYEQYF,TGTGCCAGCAGCTCCCTCCCGGAGAAGTACGAGCAGTACTTC
TRBV18,TRBD1,.,15,TRBJ2-7,CASSPLQGAHYEQYF,TGTGCCAGCTCACCCCTACAGGGGGCCCACTACGAGCAGTACTTC
TRBV4-1,TRBD2,many,13,TRBJ2-7,CASSQGTSYEQYF,TGCGCCAGCAGCCAAGGGACTAGCTACGAGCAGTACTTC
TRBV20-1,.,many,14,TRBJ2-7,CSAPREPSLYEQYF,TGCAGTGCTCCTCGGGAACCCTCCCTTTACGAGCAGTACTTC
TRBV28,.,few,18,TRBJ1-1,CASRDLGHQRWGNTEAFF,TGTGCCAGCAGAGACTTGGGACACCAACGTTGGGGGAACACTGAAGCTTTCTTT
TRBV20-1,.,.,14,TRBJ1-4,CSARDLVTEEKLFF,TGCAGTGCTAGAGATCTTGTTACAGAAGAAAAACTGTTTTTT
TRBV20-1,.,many,14,TRBJ2-5,CSARDGGKYETQYF,TGCAGTGCTAGAGATGGCGGGAAGTATGAGACCCAGTACTTC
TRBV12-3/TRBV12-4,.,many,14,TRBJ2-5,CASSRRTLPRTQYF,TGTGCCAGCAGCCGCCGGACCCTGCCCCGGACCCAGTACTTC
TRBV6-5,.,.,12,TRBJ2-1,CASGRGYNEQFF,TGTGCCAGCGGACGTGGTTACAATGAGCAGTTCTTC
TRBV15,TRBD1,few,15,TRBJ2-1,CATSRRTGAYNEQFF,TGTGCCACCAGCAGAAGGACAGGGGCCTACAATGAGCAGTTCTTC
TRBV12-3/TRBV12-4,.,many,14,TRBJ2-7,CASIPAEGSYEQYF,TGTGCCAGCATTCCTGCGGAGGGCTCCTACGAGCAGTACTTC
TRBV29-1,TRBD2,many,17,TRBJ2-1,CSVVASGLAGGVAEQFF,TGCAGCGTTGTCGCTTCGGGACTAGCGGGGGGGGTTGCTGAGCAGTTCTTC
TRBV29-1,TRBD2,once,19,TRBJ2-6,CSVEDRGASGSSGANVLTF,TGCAGCGTTGAAGATCGCGGGGCTAGCGGGAGCTCTGGGGCCAACGTCCTGACTTTC